The source of this T cell receptor (beta chain) is a study of shared clonotypes between healthy human individuals. Findings of the study overall: Exclusively blood specimens were collected; tissue repertoires likely differ.

Selected positively for CCR7 and CD45RO-negative, naive CD8 cells excluded terminally differentiated effector memory CD45RA+ cells. Every contributor of samples was a Caucasian grown-up residing in Nashville, Tennessee. Unmatched junction bases numbered 4, after V lost 2 bases and J lost 4 bases. Germline V gives CDR1 SNHLY, CDR2 FYNNEI. The CDR3 is 16 amino acids. Points on this clone: The antigen is not known.

The deep-level immunoSEQ assay was used. Original processing notes: ImmunoSEQ only sent back junction sequences with no quality scores, so filtering was done differently. Sequenced by immunoSEQ multiplex PCR; TCRdb stores in-frame clones only, minus some. V and J calls and clone size are copied from that table; D and trimming were computed from the DNA. The sample includes about 2.1 million clones, 90% to 95% of them seen just once. The chain couples TRBV2 to TRBJ2-5, with 13 bases matching TRBD2. The sample comprised naive CD8+ T cells from PBMCs. The TCR comes from a man aged 18-30 years in good health. Some clones in this sample may be carry-over from other donors' samples. The CDR3 is CASSEFRLAGGETQYF. The CDR3 coding sequence is TGTGCCAGCAGTGAATTCCGACTAGCGGGAGGAGAGACCCAGTACTTC.